What follows describes a single TCR beta chain. The CDR3 has 18 residues. Germline V gene lookup returns CDR1 LNHDA and CDR2 SQIVND (reference sequence). V was cut by 2 bases and J by 1 base, with 20 bases left in between. Per the authors' pipeline: The assay estimated nucleated cells by amplifying reference gene primers. Using immunoSEQ multiplex PCR, the repertoire was profiled, and TCRdb retains in-frame clones only, with some absent. The D gene and trimming were derived from the DNA, and the V and J assignments and clone size from that table. Of some 200,000 clones in the sample, over 75% are singletons; the top ten hold 5% to 6.5%. These data originate in a study of blood T cell repertoires in COVID-19. At the level of the study: Whether acute or convalescent, the COVID-19 samples came from the United States, Italy and Spain.

Sample: peripheral blood. This clonotype originated in an elderly man with acute or convalescent COVID-19. The chain links TRBV19 to TRBJ1-1; maybe TRBD1 (5 bases). The CDR3 DNA is TGTGCCAGTAGTATATACGGAAGCGGGGGACGGAAGAACACTGAAGCTTTCTTT. It specifies CASSIYGSGGRKNTEAFF.